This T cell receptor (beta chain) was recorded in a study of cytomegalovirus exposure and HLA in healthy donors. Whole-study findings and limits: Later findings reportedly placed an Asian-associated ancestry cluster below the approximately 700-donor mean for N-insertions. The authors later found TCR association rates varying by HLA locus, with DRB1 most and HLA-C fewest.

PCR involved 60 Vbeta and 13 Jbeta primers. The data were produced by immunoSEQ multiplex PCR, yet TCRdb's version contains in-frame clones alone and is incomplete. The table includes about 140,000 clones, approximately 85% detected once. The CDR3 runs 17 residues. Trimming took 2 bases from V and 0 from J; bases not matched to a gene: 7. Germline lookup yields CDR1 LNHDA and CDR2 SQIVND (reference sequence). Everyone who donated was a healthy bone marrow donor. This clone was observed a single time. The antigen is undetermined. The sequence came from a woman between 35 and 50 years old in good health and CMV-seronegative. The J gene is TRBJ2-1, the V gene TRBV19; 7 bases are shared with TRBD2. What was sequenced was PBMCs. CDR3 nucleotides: TGTGCCAGTAGTATATTAGCAGCGGGGAGCTCCTACAATGAGCAGTTCTTC. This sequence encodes CASSILAAGSSYNEQFF.